This T cell receptor beta chain derives from a study of PD-1 blockade in mismatch repair-deficient tumors. Study overall: All were previously treated, progressing patients with approximately 11 mismatch repair-deficient cancer types. Study-level points and caveats: Tumor-resident clones, often absent from pretreatment blood, expanded after pembrolizumab and then contracted.

The CDR3 sequence is 14 residues long. Germline loops: CDR1 GTSNPN, CDR2 SVGIG (reference sequence). The method was immunoSEQ multiplex PCR; TCRdb's version includes in-frame clones alone and lacks a portion of them. The table lists about 120,000 clones, about 83% of them singletons. Worth noting for this clone: Its antigen is as yet unknown. One end of the junction fails to match germline, which may point to a read error.

PCR or immunohistochemistry showed mismatch repair deficiency in every enrolled patient. Specimen: peripheral blood, collected around 60 weeks after starting pembrolizumab. The sequence was obtained from an adult with mismatch repair-deficient cancer. V gene TRBV30 combines with J gene TRBJ1-1, with 7 bases that match TRBD1. The DNA for the CDR3 is TGTGCCTGGAGCCCCGGGACAGAGAACATTGAAGCTTTCTTT. Translation: CAWSPGTENIEAFF.